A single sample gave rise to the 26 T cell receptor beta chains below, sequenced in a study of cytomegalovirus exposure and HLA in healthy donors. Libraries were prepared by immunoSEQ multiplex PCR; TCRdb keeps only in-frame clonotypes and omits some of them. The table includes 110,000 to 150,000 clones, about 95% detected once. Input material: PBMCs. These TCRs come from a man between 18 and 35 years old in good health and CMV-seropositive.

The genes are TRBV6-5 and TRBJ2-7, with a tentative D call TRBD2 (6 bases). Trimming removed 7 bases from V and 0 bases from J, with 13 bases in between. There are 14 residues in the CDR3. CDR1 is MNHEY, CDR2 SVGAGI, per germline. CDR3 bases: TGTGCCAGCATGATGGCGGGGTCCTCCTACGAGCAGTACTTC. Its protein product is CASMMAGSSYEQYF.

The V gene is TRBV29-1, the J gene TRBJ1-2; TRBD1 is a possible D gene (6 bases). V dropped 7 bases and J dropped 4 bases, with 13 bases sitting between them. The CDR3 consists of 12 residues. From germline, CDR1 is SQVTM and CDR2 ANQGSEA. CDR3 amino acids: CSGRDTGYGYTF. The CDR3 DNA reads TGCAGCGGTCGGGACACCGGCTATGGCTACACCTTC.

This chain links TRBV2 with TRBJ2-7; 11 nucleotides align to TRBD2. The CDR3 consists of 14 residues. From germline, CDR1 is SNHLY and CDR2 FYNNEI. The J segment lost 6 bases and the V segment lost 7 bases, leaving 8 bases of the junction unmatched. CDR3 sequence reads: CASTFTSGSGEQYF. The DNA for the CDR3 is TGTGCCAGCACGTTCACTAGCGGGAGTGGCGAGCAGTACTTC.

CDR3 protein: CASSFLAGVLPYEQYF. The CDR3 DNA follows: TGTGCCAGCAGCTTTCTAGCGGGAGTCCTACCGTACGAGCAGTACTTC. V and J are TRBV7-6 and TRBJ2-7, with 10 bases matching TRBD2. V was clipped by 3 bases and J by 4 bases; unmatched bases: 9. This CDR3 has 16 amino acids. Germline V gene lookup returns CDR1 SGHVS and CDR2 FNYEAQ.

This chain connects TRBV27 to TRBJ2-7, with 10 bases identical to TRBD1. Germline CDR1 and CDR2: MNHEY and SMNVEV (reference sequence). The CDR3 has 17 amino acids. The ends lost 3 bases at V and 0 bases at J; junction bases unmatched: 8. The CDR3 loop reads CASSFISGTGVSYEQYF. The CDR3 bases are TGTGCCAGCAGTTTTATATCCGGGACAGGGGTCTCCTACGAGCAGTACTTC.

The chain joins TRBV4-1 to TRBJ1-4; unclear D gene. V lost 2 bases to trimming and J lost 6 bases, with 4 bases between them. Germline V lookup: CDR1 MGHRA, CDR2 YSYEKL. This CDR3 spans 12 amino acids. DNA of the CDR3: TGCGCCAGCAGCCAACCTTATGAAAAACTGTTTTTT. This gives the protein CASSQPYEKLFF.

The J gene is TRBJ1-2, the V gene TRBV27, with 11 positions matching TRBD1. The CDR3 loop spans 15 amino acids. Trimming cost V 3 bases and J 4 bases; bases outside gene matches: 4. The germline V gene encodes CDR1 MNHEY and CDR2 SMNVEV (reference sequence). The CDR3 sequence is CASSFLGQGGYGYTF. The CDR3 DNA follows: TGTGCCAGCAGTTTCTTGGGACAGGGGGGCTATGGCTACACCTTC.

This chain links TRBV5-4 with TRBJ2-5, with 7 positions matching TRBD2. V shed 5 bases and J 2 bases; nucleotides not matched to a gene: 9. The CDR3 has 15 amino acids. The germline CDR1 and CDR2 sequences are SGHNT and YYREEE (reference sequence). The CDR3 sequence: CASRDYGGGQETQYF. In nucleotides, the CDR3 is TGTGCCAGCAGGGATTATGGGGGGGGTCAAGAGACCCAGTACTTC.

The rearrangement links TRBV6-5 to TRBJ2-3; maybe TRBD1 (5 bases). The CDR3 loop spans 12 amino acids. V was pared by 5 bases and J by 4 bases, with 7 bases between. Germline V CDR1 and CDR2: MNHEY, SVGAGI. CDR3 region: CASSQGSDTQYF. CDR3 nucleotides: TGTGCCAGCAGTCAGGGTTCAGATACGCAGTATTTT.

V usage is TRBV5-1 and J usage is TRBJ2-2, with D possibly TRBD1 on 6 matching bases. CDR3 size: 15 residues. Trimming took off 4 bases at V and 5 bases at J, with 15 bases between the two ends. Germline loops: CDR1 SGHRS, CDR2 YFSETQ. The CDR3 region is CASSLQAGETGELFF. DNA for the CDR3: TGCGCCAGCAGCCTACAGGCAGGGGAGACCGGGGAGCTGTTTTTT.

CDR3 residues: CASSLVSLAGTEAFF. CDR3 nucleotides: TGTGCCAGCAGCTTAGTTTCACTCGCGGGCACTGAAGCTTTCTTT. The chain joins TRBV7-2 to TRBJ1-1; D is uncertain. Trimming stripped 1 base from V and 4 bases from J, with 13 bases between. Germline CDR1 is SGHTA and CDR2 is FQGNSA. CDR3 length: 15 amino acids.

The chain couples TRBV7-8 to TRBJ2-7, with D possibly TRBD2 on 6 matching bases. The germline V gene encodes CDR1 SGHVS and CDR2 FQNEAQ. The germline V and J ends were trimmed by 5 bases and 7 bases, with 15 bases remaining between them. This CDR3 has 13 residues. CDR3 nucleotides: TGTGCCAGCAGCCCGGACTACCGGGGGGAGCAGTACTTC. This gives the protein CASSPDYRGEQYF.

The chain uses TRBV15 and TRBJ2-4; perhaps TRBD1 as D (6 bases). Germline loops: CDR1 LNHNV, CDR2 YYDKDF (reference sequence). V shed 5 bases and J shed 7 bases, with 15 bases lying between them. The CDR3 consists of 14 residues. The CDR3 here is CATSSSQRGNIQYF. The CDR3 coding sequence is TGTGCCACCAGCTCATCCCAGAGGGGGAACATTCAGTACTTC.

CDR3 coding DNA: TGTGCCATCAGCGGGGGGCGGTATGAGCAGTTCTTC. Amino acids: CAISGGRYEQFF. V gene TRBV6-6 combines with J gene TRBJ2-1, with 9 bases that match TRBD2. The trim removed 10 bases at V and 8 bases at J, leaving 6 bases unmatched. The CDR3 has 12 residues. CDR1 and CDR2 from the germline V gene are MNHNY and SVGAGI (reference sequence).

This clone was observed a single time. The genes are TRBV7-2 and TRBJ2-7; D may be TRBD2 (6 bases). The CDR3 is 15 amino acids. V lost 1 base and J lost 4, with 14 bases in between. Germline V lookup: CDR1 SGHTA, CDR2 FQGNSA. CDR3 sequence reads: CASSLDPGLLYEQYF. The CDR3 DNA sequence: TGTGCCAGCAGCTTAGACCCGGGACTCCTATACGAGCAGTACTTC.

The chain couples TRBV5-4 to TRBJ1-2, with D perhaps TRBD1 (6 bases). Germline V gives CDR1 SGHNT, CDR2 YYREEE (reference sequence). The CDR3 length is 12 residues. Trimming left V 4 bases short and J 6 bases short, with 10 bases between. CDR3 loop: CASSLGTNGYTF. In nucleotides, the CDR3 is TGTGCCAGCAGCCTCGGGACAAATGGCTACACCTTC.

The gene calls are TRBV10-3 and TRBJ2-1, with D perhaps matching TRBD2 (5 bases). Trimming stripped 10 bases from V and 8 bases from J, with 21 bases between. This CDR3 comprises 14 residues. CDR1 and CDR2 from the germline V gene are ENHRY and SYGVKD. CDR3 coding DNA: TGTGCCACGAAGACGGACTCCAACCTTTATGAGCAGTTCTTC. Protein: CATKTDSNLYEQFF.

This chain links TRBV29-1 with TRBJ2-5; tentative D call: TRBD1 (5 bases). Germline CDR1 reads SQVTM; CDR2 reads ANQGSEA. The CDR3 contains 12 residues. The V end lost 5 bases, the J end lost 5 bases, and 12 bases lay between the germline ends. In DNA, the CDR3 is TGCAGCGTTCACAGGATGGGGGAGACCCAGTACTTC. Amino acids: CSVHRMGETQYF.

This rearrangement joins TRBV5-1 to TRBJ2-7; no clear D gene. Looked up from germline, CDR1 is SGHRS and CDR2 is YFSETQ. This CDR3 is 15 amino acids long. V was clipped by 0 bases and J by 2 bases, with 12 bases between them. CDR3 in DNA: TGCGCCAGCAGCTTGGCCAGAGGCTCTCCCTACGAGCAGTACTTC. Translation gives CASSLARGSPYEQYF.

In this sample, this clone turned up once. The DNA of the CDR3 is TGTGCCAGCAGAAGACTAGCGGGAGGTACGAATGAGCAGTTCTTC. Translating it yields CASRRLAGGTNEQFF. The rearrangement links TRBV27 to TRBJ2-1; 13 bases are shared with TRBD2. The V segment lost 6 bases and the J segment 7 bases; nucleotides outside the gene matches: 6. The CDR3 is 15 amino acids. CDR1 is MNHEY, CDR2 SMNVEV, per germline (reference sequence).

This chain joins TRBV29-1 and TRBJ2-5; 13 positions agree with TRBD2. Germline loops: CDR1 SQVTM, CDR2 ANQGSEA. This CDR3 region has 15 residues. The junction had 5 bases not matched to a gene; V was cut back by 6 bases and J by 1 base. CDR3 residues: CSVGGLAGTQETQYF. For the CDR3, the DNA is TGCAGCGTCGGGGGACTAGCGGGAACCCAAGAGACCCAGTACTTC.

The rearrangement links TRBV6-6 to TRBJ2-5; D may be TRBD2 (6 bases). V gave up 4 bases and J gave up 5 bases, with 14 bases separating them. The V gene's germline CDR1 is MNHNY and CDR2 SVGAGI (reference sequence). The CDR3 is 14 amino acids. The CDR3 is CASSSFTGEETQYF. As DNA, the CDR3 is TGTGCCAGCAGTTCCTTTACGGGAGAGGAGACCCAGTACTTC.

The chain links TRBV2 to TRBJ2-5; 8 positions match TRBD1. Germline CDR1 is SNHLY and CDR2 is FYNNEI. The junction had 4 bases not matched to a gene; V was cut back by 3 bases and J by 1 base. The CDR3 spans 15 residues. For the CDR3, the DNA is TGTGCCAGCAGTGAGACAGGGGCGAGCCAAGAGACCCAGTACTTC. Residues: CASSETGASQETQYF.

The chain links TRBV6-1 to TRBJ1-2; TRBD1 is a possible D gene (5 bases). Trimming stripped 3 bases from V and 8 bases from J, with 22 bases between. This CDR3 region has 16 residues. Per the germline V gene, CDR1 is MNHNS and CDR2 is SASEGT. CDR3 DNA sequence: TGTGCCAGCAGTGAGGGACGGGAGGCGGGGTGGTACGGCTACACCTTC. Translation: CASSEGREAGWYGYTF.

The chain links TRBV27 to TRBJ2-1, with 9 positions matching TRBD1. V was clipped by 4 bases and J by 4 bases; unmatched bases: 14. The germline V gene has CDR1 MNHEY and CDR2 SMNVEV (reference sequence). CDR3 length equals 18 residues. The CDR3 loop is CASSSDSTGGDRYNEQFF. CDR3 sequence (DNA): TGTGCCAGCAGTTCAGATTCGACAGGGGGGGACCGATACAATGAGCAGTTCTTC.

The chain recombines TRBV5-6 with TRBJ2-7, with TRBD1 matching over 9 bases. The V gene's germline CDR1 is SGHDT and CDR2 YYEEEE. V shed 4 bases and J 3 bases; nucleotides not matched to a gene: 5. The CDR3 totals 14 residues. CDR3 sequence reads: CASSPGTGIYEQYF. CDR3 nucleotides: TGTGCCAGCAGCCCCGGGACAGGGATCTACGAGCAGTACTTC.